The T cell receptor beta chain described here comes from a study of cytomegalovirus exposure and HLA in healthy donors (dated by TCRdb to between 2016 and 2019). Background on the whole study: An earlier analysis of 587 of the donors reported around 280 Gb of sequence data and around 120 million unique TCR beta sequences obtained from roughly 170 million T cells. An early release that covered about 600 HLA-typed donors contained about 300 gigabases of sequencing data and about 84 million unique TCR sequences. Of the roughly 400 genotyped donors, about 80% fell in the genetic ancestry cluster associated with self-reported Caucasian donors. The study aimed to test whether signatures of past pathogen exposure could be identified by cataloging public T cell receptors. The T cell repertoires of 550 to 850 subjects were profiled by immunosequencing and related to cytomegalovirus serostatus. In addition to the first cohort of 650 to 800 subjects, a separate validation cohort of 100 to 150 different subjects was used. To predict cytomegalovirus infection status, the study combined high-throughput TCR immunosequencing, statistical association of individual TCRs with disease status, and machine learning. A later analysis re-examined previously published TCR beta repertoires from several hundred donors and added high-resolution HLA genotyping to investigate patterns of TCR occurrence. Rather than drawing on any new phenotypic data, the later analysis identified candidate immune exposures from TCR beta sequences and the way those sequences occurred across donors. In an earlier analysis of roughly 540 of the donors, high-throughput TCR beta sequencing was used to judge whether each TCR beta V gene segment behaved as functional or pseudogenic. Donor age, sex, ethnicity and CMV serostatus were compiled together with the repertoire data. A later genetic analysis took genome-wide SNP genotypes for about 55% of the roughly 700 donors and used that subset as a discovery cohort. All discovery cohort repertoires had been generated on a single sequencing platform. HLA typing covered class I and class II loci at four-digit resolution. Typing coverage varied by locus: roughly 620-640 donors for A, B, C, DRB1 and DQB1; 522 for DQA1; around 610 for DPA1; around 490 for DPB1. Four to six DR-DQ haplotypes were handled as single units for association and clustering, since linkage in the cohort was strong. Among some 410 genotyped donors of the cohort, an average of roughly 230,000 unique TCR beta nucleotide sequences was sequenced per donor, of which 15% to 20% were non-productive. Summary of the overall study and its limitations: A later analysis found that most CMV-associated TCR beta chains appeared HLA-restricted, with HLA associations seemingly driven largely by CMV exposure. For the cohort, immune exposure information was limited to CMV serostatus. Compared with equally common non-associated chains, HLA-associated TCR beta chains in a later analysis were more clonally expanded and had lower generation probabilities. Correlated functional status among segregating V segments might be attributable to linkage disequilibrium, but an unknown experimental factor could not be ruled out. A later analysis associated about 16,000 TCR beta sequences with specific HLA alleles at a false discovery rate of 0.05. Several of the top co-occurrence clusters appeared to be linked to parvovirus B19, influenza, CMV and Epstein-Barr virus, according to a later analysis. A total of around 150 TCR beta chains were listed by the study as associated with cytomegalovirus. In vitro tests confirmed that three of the cytomegalovirus-associated TCR beta chains recognize cytomegalovirus antigens. The cohort was sequenced for TCR beta chains only, and without alpha or paired-chain data the features that could be detected were limited. An association between a missense DCLRE1C variant and V-gene and J-gene trimming of TCR beta chains was found in a later genetic analysis and replicated in an independent cohort. HLA typing was unavailable for some donors at each locus, so association tests used only the typed subset. When HLA alleles, especially DR and DQ, strongly co-occurred, TCR associations were difficult to assign to individual alleles. Compared with the approximately 700-donor mean, donors in an Asian-associated ancestry cluster had fewer N-insertions in productive TCRs, according to a later genetic analysis. Sequencing depth was assumed to be roughly uniform across donors in the presence/absence analyses, though that assumption may not hold. It was suggested by the authors that the approach could potentially be generalized to other disease states and immunological phenotypes. In a later analysis, the rate of TCR association differed among HLA loci, with DRB1 alleles having the most associated TCRs and HLA-C alleles having the fewest. A further reported finding was that TCR beta sequences accurately predicted the HLA-A and HLA-B alleles for most subjects in the first cohort. In an earlier analysis of some 500 of the donors, most TCR beta V segments appeared in productive rearrangements about 90% or about 30% of the time, broadly matching IMGT annotations. A cluster of highly shared sequence variants was judged likely to represent a technical artifact of the sequencing pipeline. While some public TCRs were present in many individuals, most TCR sequences turned up only very rarely across donors. The classifier was reported to diagnose cytomegalovirus status with high specificity and sensitivity in both the original cohort and the validation cohort. Because counts were too low, roughly 17 rarely observed V segments, including chromosome 9 orphons, were left out of the earlier analysis of 587 of the donors.

Comments on this clone: No cognate antigen has been identified for it. No much larger clonotype is one base removed from it; base qualities were not supplied.

Library prep was done by the immunoSEQ multiplex PCR assay. A mixture of 60 forward primers for TCR Vbeta segments and 13 reverse primers for TCR Jbeta segments was used in the multiplex PCR. The CDR3 region of rearranged TCR beta genes was amplified from genomic DNA by a multiplex PCR assay. On the Illumina HiSeq System, the amplified TCR beta libraries were sequenced as 87-base-pair reads. Under the source paper's analysis protocol: A later analysis tallied about 77 million unique TCR beta chains across the 640 or so repertoires, and approximately 11 million of those chains were shared by two or more donors. Raw reads were error-corrected and collapsed into unique sequences by a nearest-neighbor algorithm in which closely related sequences were merged to remove PCR and sequencing errors. Alignment of CDR3 sequences to IMGT reference sequences was used to assign V, D and J gene segments. For a sequence to be retained, a match of at least six nucleotides to both a V gene segment and a J gene segment was required. A rearrangement counted as productive if the CDR3 had no stop codons and remained in frame with V and J, and every other rearrangement counted as non-productive. Following IMGT convention, CDR3 was defined as the stretch from the second conserved V-encoded cysteine up to the conserved J-encoded phenylalanine. The earlier analysis of fewer than 700 of the donors excluded sequences that lacked an unambiguous match to a single V gene segment. In an earlier analysis of more than 500 of the donors, a V segment was called functional when productive rearrangements were above 56.7%, and segregating when the standard deviation between donors exceeded 5%. A statistical classification framework was built for diagnosing cytomegalovirus status from the catalog of TCR beta chain sequences. In a later analysis, TCR nucleotide sequences were compared against IMGT/GENE-DB human TR gene sequences so that V and J genes could be assigned. In a later analysis, CDR3 sequences and most-parsimonious VDJ recombination scenarios were assigned using the TCRdist pipeline. In a later analysis, each TCR beta chain was defined by its CDR3 amino acid sequence together with its V-gene family, and reads lacking a unique V-gene family were excluded. A later analysis removed 450 to 600 highly shared, low-generation-probability nucleotide sequences to deal with suspected cross-contamination and a sequencing artifact. In a later analysis, a clonal expansion index for each public chain was calculated from normalized within-repertoire ranks of inferred template counts. In a later analysis, generation probabilities were computed with a VDJ recombination model fitted to out-of-frame rearrangements, and the resulting probabilities were checked against IGoR. In a later analysis, TCR-TCR, TCR-HLA and TCR-CMV co-occurrence was scored with hypergeometric tests, and a repertoire-size bias correction was applied to TCR pairs. False discovery rates were estimated in a later analysis by permuting HLA or CMV assignments 20 times. A later analysis grouped co-occurring TCRs with DBSCAN, adding TCRdist sequence similarity when clustering within HLA-allele-positive subsets. Co-occurrence clustering excluded repertoires with fewer than 30,000 or more than 120,000 public chains, plus five with anomalous nucleotide sharing. The table was pulled from immuneACCESS by TCRdb, which kept in-frame rearrangements only. Such tables lose some clones; where checked, under half of the loss comes from unresolved V genes, and the rest has no known cause. D and trimming come from the DNA, and the V and J calls and clone size come from that table. The sample profile shows about 120,000 clones; roughly 80% of them were found once. 4.5% to 5% of the sample comes from the top ten.

The cohort comprised under 700 healthy bone marrow donors. All cohort members were sampled while nominally healthy, although unrecorded immune exposures were likely present. The donor tested CMV seropositive, placing the donor among the 289 seropositive members of the cohort. Every donor gave a peripheral blood sample, and the peripheral blood mononuclear cells from that sample were used for TCR beta sequencing. The Qiagen DNeasy Blood Extraction Kit was used to extract genomic DNA from the blood cell samples. Sequencing was done on a sample of PBMCs. The clonotype originates from a man aged 50-59 years in good health and CMV-seropositive.

The encoded CDR3 is CASSYTGISSYEQYF. Here is the DNA: TGTGCCAGCAGTTACACGGGGATAAGCTCCTACGAGCAGTACTTC. In this chain, TRBV6-5 is recombined with TRBJ2-7; TRBD2 could be the D gene, as 5 bases match. The CDR3 runs 15 residues from the cysteine to the phenylalanine. The CDR3 DNA has 45 bases and is translated from base 1. Trimming takes 2 bases from V and 0 bases from J, and the germline ends sit 11 bases apart. CDR1 MNHEY and CDR2 SVGAGI were looked up in the germline V gene.